These T cell receptor beta chains were read from a single sample in a study of T cells in Graves' hyperthyroidism and ophthalmopathy. TCRdb passed the multiplex PCR reads through MiXCR, listing each CDR3 protein once. The sample lists 650,000 to 700,000 distinct CDR3 sequences, approximately 15% occurring once. The sequencing sample was made of blood. The receptor source for this set is a man between 50 and 59 years old with Graves' hyperthyroidism. The CDR3 runs from the conserved cysteine through the conserved F or W. Fields, in order: V gene, J gene, D gene, clone size, CDR3 DNA, CDR3 protein. D genes are given only for firm matches. A clone size is listed for some rows: how often the clone was seen (once, few, many), or a class if it is expanded.

v_gene: TRBV6-5
j_gene: TRBJ1-4
d_gene: -
abundance: -
CDR3nt: TGTGCCAGCAGTTATGACCGGTCGCGGGAAAAACTGTTTTTT
CDR3aa: CASSYDRSREKLFF

v_gene: TRBV2
j_gene: TRBJ2-7
d_gene: -
abundance: many
CDR3nt: TGTGCCAGCACAACTCCCGGGGTGTCCTACGAGCAGTACTTC
CDR3aa: CASTTPGVSYEQYF

v_gene: TRBV6-1
j_gene: TRBJ2-7
d_gene: TRBD2
abundance: few
CDR3nt: TGTGCCAGCAGTAACGGACTAGCGGCAGACTACGAGCAGTACTTC
CDR3aa: CASSNGLAADYEQYF

v_gene: TRBV25-1
j_gene: TRBJ1-4
d_gene: -
abundance: -
CDR3nt: TGTGCCAGCAGTGAGGGTCTCACTAATGAAAAACTGTTTTTT
CDR3aa: CASSEGLTNEKLFF

v_gene: TRBV27
j_gene: TRBJ1-5
d_gene: TRBD1
abundance: many
CDR3nt: TGTGCCAGCAGGGACAGGGGGCTCGATCAGCCCCAGCATTTT
CDR3aa: CASRDRGLDQPQHF

v_gene: TRBV6-8
j_gene: TRBJ1-1
d_gene: TRBD1
abundance: few
CDR3nt: TGTGCCAGCAGTAAGGACAGGAGGCCCGCCGGGCCTGAAGCTTTCTTT
CDR3aa: CASSKDRRPAGPEAFF

v_gene: TRBV18
j_gene: TRBJ2-5
d_gene: TRBD2
abundance: -
CDR3nt: TGTGCCAGCTCACCAAGGACTAGTTTAGCGGAGACCCAGTACTTC
CDR3aa: CASSPRTSLAETQYF

v_gene: TRBV2
j_gene: TRBJ2-5
d_gene: -
abundance: many
CDR3nt: TGTGCCAGCGGGACATTGAGTCGGTCTTGGGAGACCCAGTACTTC
CDR3aa: CASGTLSRSWETQYF

v_gene: TRBV28
j_gene: TRBJ1-5
d_gene: -
abundance: few
CDR3nt: TGTGCCAGCATTCACAGGACCGACGATCAGCCCCAGCATTTT
CDR3aa: CASIHRTDDQPQHF

v_gene: TRBV6-9
j_gene: TRBJ2-2
d_gene: TRBD2
abundance: few
CDR3nt: TGTGCCAGCAGTTACGCGGGACTAGCGGAAAACACCGGGGAGCTGTTTTTT
CDR3aa: CASSYAGLAENTGELFF

v_gene: TRBV7-9
j_gene: TRBJ2-5
d_gene: TRBD1
abundance: many
CDR3nt: TGTGCCAGCAGCTTATTCCCGGACAGGGGGCGCGGAGAGACCCAGTACTTC
CDR3aa: CASSLFPDRGRGETQYF

v_gene: TRBV7-9
j_gene: TRBJ2-4
d_gene: -
abundance: -
CDR3nt: TGTGCCAGCAGCTTATTAGGGAGCCAAGGGAACATTCAGTACTTC
CDR3aa: CASSLLGSQGNIQYF

v_gene: TRBV18
j_gene: TRBJ2-2
d_gene: -
abundance: many
CDR3nt: TGTGCCAGCTCGACCGTCGGGGAGCTGTTTTTT
CDR3aa: CASSTVGELFF

v_gene: TRBV10-3
j_gene: TRBJ1-4
d_gene: -
abundance: many
CDR3nt: TGTGCCATCAGTGACAATGAAAAACTGTTTTTT
CDR3aa: CAISDNEKLFF

v_gene: TRBV28
j_gene: TRBJ1-1
d_gene: -
abundance: -
CDR3nt: TGTGCCGGCAGTTTAGAGGTGGGACGGGGGGCCGCTTTCTTT
CDR3aa: CAGSLEVGRGAAFF

v_gene: TRBV29-1
j_gene: TRBJ1-4
d_gene: TRBD1
abundance: few
CDR3nt: TGCAGCGTTGCCCCGGACAGGGGGCTTGATGCAACTAATGAAAAACTGTTTTTT
CDR3aa: CSVAPDRGLDATNEKLFF

v_gene: TRBV7-8
j_gene: TRBJ1-5
d_gene: TRBD1
abundance: -
CDR3nt: TGTGCCAGCAGCTTAGGGGGGGACAGGGGGCGCGAGGATCAGCCCCAGCATTTT
CDR3aa: CASSLGGDRGREDQPQHF

v_gene: TRBV24-1
j_gene: TRBJ2-2
d_gene: -
abundance: -
CDR3nt: TGTGCCACCAGTGATCCGGACGGTTACTACACCGGGGAGCTGTTTTTT
CDR3aa: CATSDPDGYYTGELFF

v_gene: TRBV18
j_gene: TRBJ1-1
d_gene: TRBD1
abundance: -
CDR3nt: TGTGCCAGCTCACCACCGAACAGGGGGATGTCAGAAGCTTTCTTT
CDR3aa: CASSPPNRGMSEAFF

v_gene: TRBV12-3/TRBV12-4
j_gene: TRBJ1-1
d_gene: -
abundance: many
CDR3nt: TGTGCCAGCAGGGGCCACGAAGCTTTCTTT
CDR3aa: CASRGHEAFF

v_gene: TRBV20-1
j_gene: TRBJ2-7
d_gene: -
abundance: -
CDR3nt: TGCAGTGCTAGGGACGGGGACCGGAGGTACGAGCAGTACTTC
CDR3aa: CSARDGDRRYEQYF

v_gene: TRBV25-1
j_gene: TRBJ2-7
d_gene: TRBD2
abundance: many
CDR3nt: TGTGCCAGCAGTATCTTCTTTAAGCGGGAGTACGAGCAGTACTTC
CDR3aa: CASSIFFKREYEQYF